The rows below give T cell receptor beta chains drawn from one sample of a study of neurological immune-mediated disorders. TCRdb reprocessed the 5' RACE reads with MiXCR, giving one entry per CDR3 protein. The sample contains tens of thousands of distinct CDR3 sequences, 9% to 15% of which appear only once. The sequencing input was PBMCs. The receptors shown here come from a man aged 60 to 75 in good health. Both conserved end residues are part of each CDR3. The D gene is left open where the match is weak. Some rows have no size entry. The others give once, few or many, or a class for an expanded clone.

clone_size,d_call,j_call,v_call,cdr3_aa,cdr3_nt
medium-sized,NA,TRBJ2-7,TRBV7-6,CASSPGPNYEQYF,TGTGCCAGCAGCCCCGGGCCAAACTACGAGCAGTACTTC
many,TRBD1,TRBJ2-1,TRBV9,CASSVGDRGAYNEQFF,TGTGCCAGCAGCGTTGGGGACAGGGGAGCCTACAATGAGCAGTTCTTC
many,NA,TRBJ2-7,TRBV20-1,CSAIHGQSYEQYF,TGCAGTGCAATCCATGGACAGTCCTACGAGCAGTACTTC
medium-sized,NA,TRBJ2-6,TRBV5-1,CASSVNVQAYSSGANVLTF,TGCGCCAGCAGCGTTAACGTGCAAGCCTACAGCTCTGGGGCCAACGTCCTGACTTTC
large,NA,TRBJ1-6,TRBV9,CASSKGLSPVYNSPLHF,TGTGCCAGCAGCAAGGGCTTATCCCCCGTCTATAATTCACCCCTCCACTTT
many,NA,TRBJ2-1,TRBV5-1,CASSLGSGHRNEQFF,TGCGCCAGCAGCTTGGGGTCCGGACACAGGAATGAGCAGTTCTTC
many,NA,TRBJ2-2,TRBV6-1,CASRTRTIGTGELFF,TGTGCCAGCAGGACGAGGACGATCGGCACCGGGGAGCTGTTTTTT
many,TRBD1,TRBJ1-2,TRBV2,CASSQGQLYGYTF,TGTGCCAGCAGTCAGGGACAGCTCTATGGCTACACCTTC
many,NA,TRBJ2-7,TRBV5-1,CASTLEVGEQYF,TGCGCCAGCACACTAGAGGTGGGAGAGCAGTACTTC
medium-sized,NA,TRBJ1-1,TRBV6-2/TRBV6-3,CASSRLVQENTEAFF,TGTGCCAGCAGTCGACTCGTACAGGAGAACACTGAAGCTTTCTTT
many,TRBD1,TRBJ2-5,TRBV20-1,CSAPDRVWETQYF,TGCAGTGCTCCCGACAGGGTTTGGGAGACCCAGTACTTC
NA,TRBD1,TRBJ2-7,TRBV13,CASPRTGTSYEQYF,TGTGCCAGCCCGCGGACAGGGACGTCCTACGAGCAGTACTTC